This T cell receptor beta chain was obtained from a study of blood T cell repertoires in COVID-19. Overall study: Spain, Italy and the United States supplied samples that represented acute and convalescent COVID-19. T cells, B-cell-depleted T cells, or PBMCs provided the cDNA or gDNA that served as material.

Original processing methods: Researchers report that nucleated cell counts were estimated from reference gene primer amplification. Using immunoSEQ multiplex PCR, the repertoire was profiled, and TCRdb retains in-frame clones only, with some absent. V and J calls and clone size are as listed in that table; D and trimming were resolved from the DNA. The table records over 300,000 clones, almost 90% of them present only once. Germline V lookup: CDR1 MNHNS, CDR2 SASEGT. This CDR3 has 16 residues. With 0 bases clipped from V and 3 bases from J, the junction kept 5 bases outside the gene matches. Sequencing input: peripheral blood. The rearrangement joins TRBV6-1 to TRBJ2-5, with 9 positions matching TRBD1. The TCR originated in a man aged 18 to 30 with active or convalescent COVID-19. The CDR3 here is CASSEAQGTGKETQYF. The CDR3, as DNA: TGTGCCAGCAGTGAAGCGCAAGGGACAGGGAAAGAGACCCAGTACTTC.